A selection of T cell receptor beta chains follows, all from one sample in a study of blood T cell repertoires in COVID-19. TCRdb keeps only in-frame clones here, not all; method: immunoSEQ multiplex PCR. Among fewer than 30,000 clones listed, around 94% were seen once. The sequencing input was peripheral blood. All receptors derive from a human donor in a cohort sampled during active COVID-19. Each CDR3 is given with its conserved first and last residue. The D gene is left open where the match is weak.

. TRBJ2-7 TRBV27 CASSPPGLRREQYF
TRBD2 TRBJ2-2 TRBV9 CASSGGTSGRETGELFF
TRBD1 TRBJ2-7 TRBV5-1 CASRGQDSYEQYF
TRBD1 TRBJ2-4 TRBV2 CASSEVAGGPNIQYF
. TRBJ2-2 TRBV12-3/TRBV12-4 CASSSITGELFF
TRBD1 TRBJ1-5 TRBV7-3 CASSPGQGAGQPQHF
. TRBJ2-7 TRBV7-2 CASSLAYARAYEQYF
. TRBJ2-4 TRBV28 CASAPGGTRDIQYF
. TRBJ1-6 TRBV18 CASSFEITGSPLHF
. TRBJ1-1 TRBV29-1 CSVDSGGAGTEAFF
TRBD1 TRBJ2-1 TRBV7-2 CASSSRQGNEQFF
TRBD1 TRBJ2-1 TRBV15 CATSREQGEDNEQFF
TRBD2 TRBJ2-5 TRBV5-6 CASSSNLAGGQETQYF
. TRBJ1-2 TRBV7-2 CASSITQGWNYGYTF
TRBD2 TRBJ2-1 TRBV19 CASSIRELAGGENEQFF
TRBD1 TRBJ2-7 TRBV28 CASSSQGTGGSEQYF
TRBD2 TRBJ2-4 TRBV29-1 CSVELAGGTKNIQYF
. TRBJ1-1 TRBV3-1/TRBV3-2 CASSQGGNTEAFF
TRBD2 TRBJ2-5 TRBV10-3 CAIRDSGGMETQYF
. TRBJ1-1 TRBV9 CASSVDYGGGTEAFF
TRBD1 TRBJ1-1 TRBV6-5 CASSLTGGGTEAFF
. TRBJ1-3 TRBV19 CASSDGHFSGNTIYF
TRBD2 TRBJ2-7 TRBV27 CASSEVTSGKDEQYF
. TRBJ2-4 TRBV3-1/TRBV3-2 CASRSGRDIQYF
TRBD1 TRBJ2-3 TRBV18 CASSADRQGIGTQYF
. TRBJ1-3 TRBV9 CASSPAPQYRGNTIYF
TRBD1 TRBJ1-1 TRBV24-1 CATSDSRTGMNTEAFF
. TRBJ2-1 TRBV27 CASSFLRDNSYNEQFF